The 23 T cell receptor beta chains listed next were all sequenced from one sample in a study of OX40 agonist ivuxolimab in advanced cancers. The repertoire was sequenced with immunoSEQ multiplex PCR; TCRdb's copy has only in-frame clones and lacks some. The repertoire has roughly 93,000 clones, approximately 80% of them found once; the top ten carry around 5%. Specimen: CD4+ or CD8+ T cells sorted from blood, collected in a trial of the OX40 agonist ivuxolimab. These receptors came from an adult with an advanced solid tumor such as melanoma, head and neck, liver or kidney cancer.

This clone occurred once. The V call is TRBV7-8, the J call TRBJ1-3; D not resolved. CDR1 and CDR2 (germline): SGHVS, FQNEAQ. The CDR3 covers 12 residues. Trimming removed 5 bases from V and 3 bases from J, with 5 bases in between. This chain's CDR3 is CASSRDGNTIYF. CDR3 in DNA: TGTGCCAGCAGCAGGGATGGAAACACCATATATTTT.

The chain links TRBV11-2 to TRBJ2-1; TRBD2 matches at 8 bases. Germline values: CDR1 SGHAT, CDR2 FQNNGV. The CDR3 is made up of 15 amino acids. Germline trimming cut 2 bases from V and 8 bases from J; bases unmatched to any gene: 8. The CDR3: CASSLWVQAGDEQFF. CDR3 sequence (DNA): TGTGCCAGCAGCTTATGGGTCCAAGCGGGGGATGAGCAGTTCTTC.

V is TRBV10-3 and J is TRBJ1-5, with a tentative D call TRBD1 (5 bases). V was clipped by 1 base and J by 1 base, with 8 bases between them. The CDR3 is 15 residues long. The germline V gene has CDR1 ENHRY and CDR2 SYGVKD. The CDR3 DNA sequence: TGTGCCATCAGTGAGTTCGGGGGAAGCAATCAGCCCCAGCATTTT. This encodes CAISEFGGSNQPQHF.

The chain uses TRBV7-8 and TRBJ2-7, with 11 bases identical to TRBD2. The germline CDR1 and CDR2 sequences are SGHVS and FQNEAQ. The CDR3 has 17 amino acids. With 4 bases clipped from V and 5 bases from J, the junction kept 13 bases outside the gene matches. The DNA for the CDR3 is TGTGCCAGCAGCTCCCTAGCGGGAGGCCCTTCATCGGACGAGCAGTACTTC. Translating gives CASSSLAGGPSSDEQYF.

DNA of the CDR3: TGTGCCAGCAGCTCTGGGCCCGGGTCCTACGAGCAGTACTTC. Encoded protein: CASSSGPGSYEQYF. The chain joins TRBV7-2 to TRBJ2-7; no clear D gene. With 4 bases removed from V and 1 base from J, the gap between germline ends came to 11 bases. CDR3 size: 14 residues. Germline CDR1 is SGHTA and CDR2 is FQGNSA.

The chain recombines TRBV5-1 with TRBJ1-1; 7 nucleotides line up with TRBD1. V was pared by 4 bases and J by 1 base, with 10 bases of the junction left unmatched. Germline V gives CDR1 SGHRS, CDR2 YFSETQ. CDR3 size: 16 residues. In DNA form, the CDR3 reads TGCGCCAGCAGCCTCGGACAGGAGTTTAAGAACACTGAAGCTTTCTTT. Encoded protein: CASSLGQEFKNTEAFF.

V is TRBV7-9 and J is TRBJ1-4, with D possibly being TRBD1 (6 bases). CDR1 and CDR2 from the germline V gene are SEHNR and FQNEAQ (reference sequence). V was cut by 1 base and J by 7 bases, with 13 bases left in between. This CDR3 has 15 amino acids. The CDR3 region is CASSLGVRGGEKLFF. The CDR3 nucleotides read TGTGCCAGCAGCTTAGGGGTCAGGGGAGGTGAAAAACTGTTTTTT.

The rearrangement links TRBV2 to TRBJ1-2, with no clear D. Trimming removed 8 bases at V and 8 bases at J, with 21 bases between. Germline lookup yields CDR1 SNHLY and CDR2 FYNNEI. The CDR3 sequence is 14 residues long. The CDR3, as DNA: TGTGCCAGCCAAAAGGAATCGGGTTCCTGGGGCTACACCTTC. Its translation: CASQKESGSWGYTF.

This clone has only a few counts. The chain uses TRBV4-1 and TRBJ2-2, with 9 bases matching TRBD2. CDR1 and CDR2 (germline): MGHRA, YSYEKL. With V trimmed by 0 bases and J by 15 bases, 20 bases remained unmatched. The CDR3 runs 18 residues. For the CDR3, the DNA is TGCGCCAGCAGCCAAGATCGAGGGCGGGGGGGCCTCGCGGGGTATGTGTTTTTT. Its protein product is CASSQDRGRGGLAGYVFF.

This chain joins TRBV6-1 and TRBJ1-5; D call uncertain. Germline V gene lookup returns CDR1 MNHNS and CDR2 SASEGT. Trimming cost V 8 bases and J 0 bases, with 14 bases left between them. The length of the CDR3 is 15 residues. As DNA, the CDR3 is TGTGCCAGCCTCGGCGGGATTGCTAGCAATCAGCCCCAGCATTTT. Translating it yields CASLGGIASNQPQHF.

The chain employs TRBV7-9 and TRBJ1-3; possibly TRBD1 for D (5 bases). The V gene lost 1 base and the J gene lost 2 bases, with 12 bases spanning the gap. This CDR3 comprises 16 residues. Germline V gives CDR1 SEHNR, CDR2 FQNEAQ (reference sequence). The CDR3 bases are TGTGCCAGCAGCTTAGAAGGCTGGGGCACTGGAAACACCATATATTTT. Protein sequence: CASSLEGWGTGNTIYF. Complete variable domain (other parts from reference TRBV7-9 and TRBJ1-3): DTGVSQNPRHKITKRGQNVTFRCDPISEHNRLYWYRQTLGQGPEFLTYFQNEAQLEKSRLLSDRFSAERPKGSFSTLEIQRTEQGDSAMYLCASSLEGWGTGNTIYFGEGSWLTVV.

The chain is built from TRBV4-3 and TRBJ1-3; TRBD1 agrees at 7 bases. The CDR3 length is 13 residues. Per the germline V gene, CDR1 is LGHNA and CDR2 is YSLEER. The V and J ends lost 4 bases and 10 bases, in that order; junction bases with no gene match: 7. The CDR3 protein is CASSPSDRLTIYF. CDR3 bases: TGCGCCAGCAGCCCGTCGGACAGGCTGACCATATATTTT.

J is TRBJ2-7 and V is TRBV30; possible D gene TRBD2, 6 bases. This CDR3 is 14 amino acids long. Germline V gives CDR1 GTSNPN, CDR2 SVGIG (reference sequence). V lost 1 base, J lost 0 bases, and 10 bases lay in between. The CDR3 spells CAWSGGESSYEQYF. The DNA of the CDR3 is TGTGCCTGGAGTGGGGGGGAGAGCTCCTACGAGCAGTACTTC.

This clone was counted once. The gene calls are TRBV9 and TRBJ2-1; a possible D gene is TRBD2 (5 bases). Germline CDR1 and CDR2: SGDLS and YYNGEE. The CDR3 covers 13 residues. V was clipped by 3 bases and J by 9 bases, with 13 bases between them. In nucleotides, the CDR3 is TGTGCCAGCAGCGGGGCGGGCGCTACTGAGCAGTTCTTC. Its protein product is CASSGAGATEQFF.

The CDR3 spells CASSPRDRGPSYEQYF. As DNA, the CDR3 is TGCGCCAGCAGCCCCCGGGACCGAGGGCCTTCCTACGAGCAGTACTTC. The V gene is TRBV5-1, the J gene TRBJ2-7; D tentatively reads TRBD1 or TRBD2 (5 bases each). Trimming removed 4 bases from V and 1 base from J, with 18 bases in between. This CDR3 is 16 amino acids long. Germline values: CDR1 SGHRS, CDR2 YFSETQ.

The rearrangement uses TRBV10-3 and TRBJ2-3; 12 bases agree with TRBD2. CDR1 and CDR2 from the germline V gene are ENHRY and SYGVKD. CDR3 size: 14 residues. V lost 11 bases, J lost 2 bases, and 5 bases stayed unmatched. CDR3 bases: TGTGCCGCCGCTAGCGGGAGGGCCACAGATACGCAGTATTTT. This gives the protein CAAASGRATDTQYF.

The chain recombines TRBV27 with TRBJ2-3; 10 bases are shared with TRBD2. The trim removed 6 bases at V and 3 bases at J, leaving 6 bases unmatched. CDR1 and CDR2 (germline): MNHEY, SMNVEV (reference sequence). The CDR3 is 15 residues long. In nucleotides, the CDR3 is TGTGCCAGCAGACCAGCGGGGGGGCCGACAGATACGCAGTATTTT. Its protein product is CASRPAGGPTDTQYF.

The J gene is TRBJ2-5, the V gene TRBV11-2; tentatively, D is TRBD2 (5 bases). Germline V gene data show CDR1 as SGHAT and CDR2 as FQNNGV. V lost 4 bases and J 4 bases, leaving 19 bases between the germline ends. This CDR3 has 16 residues. The CDR3 nucleotides are TGTGCCAGCAGCTCTCCGGGCAGGAAAGAGGGAGAGACCCAGTACTTC. Its protein product is CASSSPGRKEGETQYF.

This clone has more than one count but fewer than ten. At one end, the junction sequence differs from germline, possibly due to a read error. CDR3 bases: TGTGCCAGCAGCCAAGATCTGAGGACCCCTTTGGATTTT. The encoded protein is CASSQDLRTPLDF. The chain has TRBV14 and TRBJ1-3; D is unclear. This CDR3 is 13 amino acids long. In germline, CDR1 is SGHDN, CDR2 FVKESK.

The chain joins TRBV9 to TRBJ1-2, with D unclear. Trimming took 6 bases from V and 4 from J, leaving 19 bases between them. Germline assignment: CDR1 SGDLS and CDR2 YYNGEE. The CDR3 sequence is 15 residues long. CDR3 sequence: CASTPGEQSGYGYTF. The CDR3 region has the DNA TGTGCCAGCACCCCCGGGGAACAGTCCGGCTATGGCTACACCTTC.

The chain has TRBV13 and TRBJ1-3; weak D call: TRBD1 (5 bases). The CDR3 loop spans 14 amino acids. The germline V and J ends were trimmed by 5 bases and 0 bases, with 8 bases remaining between them. CDR1 and CDR2 from the germline V gene are PRHDT and FYEKMQ (reference sequence). CDR3 loop: CASSGRGSGNTIYF. The CDR3 region has the DNA TGTGCCAGCAGCGGGAGGGGCTCTGGAAACACCATATATTTT.

The rearrangement joins TRBV30 to TRBJ2-7; D assignment may be TRBD1 or TRBD2 (5 bases each). Trimming stripped 5 bases from V and 1 base from J, with 18 bases between. The germline V gene has CDR1 GTSNPN and CDR2 SVGIG (reference sequence). This CDR3 comprises 15 residues. CDR3: CAWGSGLGESYEQYF. CDR3 in DNA: TGTGCCTGGGGGTCGGGGCTAGGGGAATCCTACGAGCAGTACTTC. Full variable domain (outside the CDR3, taken from reference TRBV30 and TRBJ2-7): SQTIHQWPATLVQPVGSPLSLECTVEGTSNPNLYWYRQAAGRGLQLLFYSVGIGQISSEVPQNLSASRPQDRQFILSSKKLLLSDSGFYLCAWGSGLGESYEQYFGPGTRLTVT.

The chain uses TRBV4-1 and TRBJ1-4, with D perhaps matching TRBD1 (6 bases). The CDR3 sequence is 16 residues long. Germline V CDR1 and CDR2: MGHRA, YSYEKL. V was shortened by 3 bases and J by 2 bases, with 13 bases between the two germline ends. The CDR3, as DNA: TGCGCCAGCAGCCAGAAACAGGGTGCGACTAATGAAAAACTGTTTTTT. Translation gives CASSQKQGATNEKLFF.